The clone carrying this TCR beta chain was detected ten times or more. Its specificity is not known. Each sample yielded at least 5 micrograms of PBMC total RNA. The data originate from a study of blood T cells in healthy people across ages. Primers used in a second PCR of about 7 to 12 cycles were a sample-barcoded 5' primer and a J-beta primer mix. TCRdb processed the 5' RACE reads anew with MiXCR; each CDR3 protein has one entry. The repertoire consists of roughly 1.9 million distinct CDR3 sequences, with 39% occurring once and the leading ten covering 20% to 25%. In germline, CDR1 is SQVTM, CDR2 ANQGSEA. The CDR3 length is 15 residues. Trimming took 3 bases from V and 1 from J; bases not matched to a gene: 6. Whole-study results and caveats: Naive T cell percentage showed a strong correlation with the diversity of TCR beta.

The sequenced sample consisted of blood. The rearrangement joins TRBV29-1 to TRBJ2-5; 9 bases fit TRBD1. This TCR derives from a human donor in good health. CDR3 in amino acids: CSVDGTGTVQETQYF. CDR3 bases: TGCAGCGTTGATGGGACAGGGACCGTCCAAGAGACCCAGTACTTC. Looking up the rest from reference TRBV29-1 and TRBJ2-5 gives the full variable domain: SAVISQKPSRDICQRGTSLTIQCQVDSQVTMMFWYRQQPGQSLTLIATANQGSEATYESGFVIDKFPISRPNLTFSTLTVSNMSPEDSSIYLCSVDGTGTVQETQYFGPGTRLLVL.